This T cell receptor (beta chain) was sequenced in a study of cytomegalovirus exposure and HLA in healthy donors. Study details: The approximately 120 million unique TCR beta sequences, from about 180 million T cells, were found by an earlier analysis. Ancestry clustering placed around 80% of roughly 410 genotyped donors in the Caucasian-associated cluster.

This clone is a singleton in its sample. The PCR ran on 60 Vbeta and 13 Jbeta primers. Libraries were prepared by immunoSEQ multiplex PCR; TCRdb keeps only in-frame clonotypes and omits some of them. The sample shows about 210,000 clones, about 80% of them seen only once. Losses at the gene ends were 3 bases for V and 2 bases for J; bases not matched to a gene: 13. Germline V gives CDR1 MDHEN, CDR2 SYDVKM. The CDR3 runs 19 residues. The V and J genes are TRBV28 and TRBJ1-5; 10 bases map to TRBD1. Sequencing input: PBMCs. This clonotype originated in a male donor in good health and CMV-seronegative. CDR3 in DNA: TGTGCCAGCAGTTTGACAAAGGACAGGGGGTGGGGGGGCAATCAGCCCCAGCATTTT. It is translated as CASSLTKDRGWGGNQPQHF.